This TCR beta chain was sequenced for a study of OX40 agonist ivuxolimab in advanced cancers. Study at large: Prior anti-PD-1, anti-PD-L1 or anti-CTLA-4 therapy was allowed; around 43% had some. Study-wide results and caveats: At 0.1-3.0 mg/kg, partial responders had clonal expansion among the lowest observed.

Points on this clone: What it recognizes is unknown.

This CDR3 is 16 amino acids long. The germline V and J ends were trimmed by 0 bases and 4 bases, with 13 bases remaining between them. Germline loops: CDR1 SGHDT, CDR2 YYEEEE. Only in-frame clones appear in the TCRdb table, and some are missing; sequencing was by immunoSEQ multiplex PCR. Altogether about 63,000 clones are present, about three quarters being singletons, with the ten largest covering 1.5% to 2%. The sequences come from CD4+ or CD8+ T cells sorted from blood, collected in a trial of the OX40 agonist ivuxolimab. This TCR was sampled from an adult with an advanced solid tumor such as melanoma, head and neck, liver or kidney cancer. The rearrangement joins TRBV5-6 to TRBJ2-2, with D possibly TRBD2 on 5 matching bases. The CDR3: CASSLDERLGTGELFF. In DNA, the CDR3 is TGTGCCAGCAGCTTGGATGAGCGGCTCGGCACCGGGGAGCTGTTTTTT.